The 8 T cell receptor beta chains given below trace back to one sample, sequenced in a study of blood T cell repertoires in COVID-19 (dated by TCRdb to 2018 to 2021). Library prep was done by the immunoSEQ multiplex PCR assay. Sourced from immuneACCESS, this table was stored by TCRdb with only in-frame sequences that have V and J called. A share of the clones is absent; for the studies checked, an unresolved V gene accounts for under half, and the remainder has no known explanation. This sample lists 350,000 to 500,000 clones; approximately 90% were detected once. The ten largest account for 1.4% to 1.5% of the sample. Material: PBMCs or T cells enriched from blood (not recorded which). The receptors shown here come from a woman aged 18-35 years who had been exposed to COVID-19.

This chain joins TRBV30 and TRBJ1-4, with 7 bases identical to TRBD1. Germline-derived CDR1 and CDR2 are GTSNPN and SVGIG (reference sequence). CDR3 length equals 14 residues. Unmatched junction bases numbered 4, after V lost 3 bases and J lost 3 bases. This CDR3 reads CAWREGTANEKLFF. Here the CDR3 DNA reads TGTGCCTGGAGGGAAGGGACAGCTAATGAAAAACTGTTTTTT.

This clone was detected once. The gene calls are TRBV5-1 and TRBJ2-1; 7 bases are a match to TRBD1. With V trimmed by 2 bases and J by 3 bases, 2 bases remained unmatched. Germline V gene lookup returns CDR1 SGHRS and CDR2 YFSETQ. This CDR3 region has 14 residues. Here the CDR3 reads CASSFRQGYNEQFF. The CDR3 DNA reads as TGCGCCAGCAGCTTTAGACAGGGCTACAATGAGCAGTTCTTC.

The rearrangement joins TRBV7-9 to TRBJ2-7, with D perhaps matching TRBD1 (5 bases). The V gene's germline CDR1 is SEHNR and CDR2 FQNEAQ (reference sequence). Trimming cost V 2 bases and J 3 bases, with 20 bases left between them. This CDR3 is built from 17 residues. This CDR3 is CASSLWVPRQMHYEQYF. CDR3 coding DNA: TGTGCCAGCAGCTTATGGGTCCCCCGACAGATGCACTACGAGCAGTACTTC.

The chain recombines TRBV7-8 with TRBJ1-1, with D uncertain. The CDR3 has 13 amino acids. Trimming removed 5 bases from V and 8 bases from J, with 15 bases in between. Germline V CDR1 and CDR2: SGHVS, FQNEAQ. For the CDR3, the DNA is TGTGCCAGCAGCCCAGAGGTAGGGAGCGAAGCTTTCTTT. Encoded protein: CASSPEVGSEAFF.

This chain connects TRBV24-1 to TRBJ2-5; D is possibly TRBD1 (6 bases). The CDR3 covers 14 residues. Looked up from germline, CDR1 is KGHDR and CDR2 is SFDVKD. V lost 2 bases and J lost 3, with 9 bases in between. The CDR3 protein is CATSDSGQKETQYF. The CDR3 DNA follows: TGTGCCACCAGTGATTCCGGACAGAAAGAGACCCAGTACTTC.

This clone has only one observation. The chain is built from TRBV6-1 and TRBJ2-1; 9 bases align to TRBD1. Germline CDR1 and CDR2: MNHNS and SASEGT. V lost 2 bases, J lost 2 bases, and 1 base stayed unmatched. The CDR3 extends over 15 amino acids. CDR3: CASSERQGAYNEQFF. As DNA, the CDR3 is TGTGCCAGCAGTGAAAGACAGGGGGCCTACAATGAGCAGTTCTTC.

This rearrangement joins TRBV24-1 to TRBJ2-5; 7 nucleotides line up with TRBD2. CDR1 is KGHDR and CDR2 is SFDVKD in the germline V gene. Trimming took 2 bases from V and 5 from J; bases not matched to a gene: 16. The CDR3 runs 18 residues. The chain's CDR3 is CATSDSGGRVASRETQYF. The CDR3 DNA follows: TGTGCCACCAGTGATTCGGGAGGCAGGGTGGCTAGTCGGGAGACCCAGTACTTC.

The chain combines TRBV7-9 with TRBJ1-2; D might be TRBD1 (5 bases). Trimming removed 5 bases at V and 2 bases at J, with 18 bases between. CDR3 length: 16 residues. CDR1 is SEHNR, CDR2 FQNEAQ, per germline (reference sequence). CDR3 sequence reads: CASSKELDSRNYGYTF. The CDR3 bases are TGTGCCAGCAGCAAAGAGCTCGACAGCCGGAACTATGGCTACACCTTC.